This TCR beta chain was observed in a study of tumor and adjacent non-tumor tissue in lung cancer. The template was RNA from unsorted bulk tissue. TCRbeta libraries were built with three rounds of nested PCR, modified from ARM-PCR. TCRdb reanalysed the multiplex PCR reads using MiXCR and keeps one entry per CDR3 protein. The table shows approximately 150,000 distinct CDR3 sequences, with around 60% occurring only once. The germline gives CDR1 SGHNT, CDR2 YENEEA. This CDR3 region has 11 residues. With regard to this clonotype: At one of its ends the junction is not consistent with the germline gene, which may arise from a read error.

Specimen: lung tumor tissue. This sequence originates from a man in his fifties or sixties with small cell lung cancer. The chain carries TRBV11-3 and TRBJ2-3, with D unresolved. In DNA, the CDR3 is TGTGTCAGCAGCTTTTTAGGTACGCAGTATTTT. It translates to CVSSFLGTQYF.